These T cell receptor beta chains were read from a single sample in a study of patients and donors after allogeneic stem cell transplantation. MiXCR, run by TCRdb on the RT-PCR reads, gives a single entry per CDR3 protein. Among tens of thousands of distinct CDR3 sequences listed, around 5% were seen once. The sequenced material came from blood, either unsorted or a sorted T cell fraction (not recorded which). Every receptor here comes from a human donor who was either an allogeneic HSCT recipient or a stem cell or donor lymphocyte infusion donor (not recorded which). It is not recorded whose cells these are; they may come from a transplant donor. Both conserved end residues are part of each CDR3. D genes are given only for firm matches. Only some rows state a clone size, as once, few, many or a class for expanded clones.

cdr3_length j_call d_call clone_size v_call cdr3_nt cdr3_aa
15 TRBJ1-1 NA few TRBV7-9 TGTGCCAGCAGCTTATCTGGCAGACAGAACACTGAAGCTTTCTTT CASSLSGRQNTEAFF
13 TRBJ1-5 NA many TRBV20-1 TGCAGTGGGGCTGGGGCCCTCAATCAGCCCCAGCATTTT CSGAGALNQPQHF
18 TRBJ2-3 TRBD2 many TRBV20-1 TGCAGTGCTAGCCGGGACAGGACTAGCGGGGGGCACACAGATACGCAGTATTTT CSASRDRTSGGHTDTQYF
15 TRBJ2-2 NA many TRBV18 TGTGCCAGCTCACCACGGGACAAGAACACCGGGGAGCTGTTTTTT CASSPRDKNTGELFF
16 TRBJ2-5 TRBD2 many TRBV11-1 TGTGCCAGCAGCGTAGGGGAGGGAGCGGTCCAAGAGACCCAGTACTTC CASSVGEGAVQETQYF
15 TRBJ2-2 TRBD2 NA TRBV6-1 TGTGCCAGCAGGACTAGCGGGAGGGCAGCCGGGGAGCTGTTTTTT CASRTSGRAAGELFF
16 TRBJ2-6 NA NA TRBV6-1 TGTGCCAGCAGTGGCGGCACAAGCTCTGGGGCCAACGTCCTGACTTTC CASSGGTSSGANVLTF
16 TRBJ2-5 TRBD2 medium-sized TRBV28 TGTGCCAGCAGCTCCCCGGGAGGGCAGAACGTGGAGACCCAGTACTTC CASSSPGGQNVETQYF
18 TRBJ2-4 NA few TRBV19 TGTGCCAGTAGTATGGGACCGAGCGGTCAAATAGAGAGTAACATTCAGTACTTC CASSMGPSGQIESNIQYF
11 TRBJ2-1 NA many TRBV11-2 TGTGCCAGCAGCTTCGCGGATGAGCAGTTCTTC CASSFADEQFF
14 TRBJ2-7 NA NA TRBV6-1 TGTGCCAGCAGTGAGGTAGGCCGACGGAACGAGCAGTACTTC CASSEVGRRNEQYF
15 TRBJ2-3 NA many TRBV3-1 TGTGCCAGCAGCCAAGGGGTCGAGATCACAGATACGCAGTATTTT CASSQGVEITDTQYF
14 TRBJ2-7 NA few TRBV11-3 TGTGCCAGCAGCTTAGATCCTCAGGGCAACGAGCAGTACTTC CASSLDPQGNEQYF
13 TRBJ1-2 TRBD1 many TRBV20-1 TGCAGTGCCCCGGACAGGGCAAGCTATGGCTACACCTTC CSAPDRASYGYTF
15 TRBJ2-1 NA NA TRBV9 TGTGCCAGCAGCGTAGATCTCGAGGATGTGGGTGAGCAGTTCTTC CASSVDLEDVGEQFF
15 TRBJ2-3 NA many TRBV19 TGTGCCAGTAGTTCTTGGCAGCTATCACTGGATACGCAGTATTTT CASSSWQLSLDTQYF
15 TRBJ2-1 TRBD2 many TRBV6-2/TRBV6-3 TGTGCCAGCAGTTATGGGACTATCATATACAATGAGCAGTTCTTC CASSYGTIIYNEQFF
17 TRBJ1-2 NA many TRBV25-1 TGTGCCAGCAGTGAAATGGGAGCAGAAGGGGAAGACTATGGCTACACCTTC CASSEMGAEGEDYGYTF